Listed below are T cell receptor beta chains from one sample, sequenced in a study of a mutant IDH1 vaccine in newly diagnosed glioma. These receptors lack a known antigen. The protocol was immunoSEQ multiplex PCR, while the TCRdb copy is restricted to in-frame clones and leaves out a portion. This sample yields some 59,000 clones, of which approximately 89% are seen a single time; 1.9% belongs to the top ten. The sequencing here drew on PBMCs, taken from a glioma patient whose treatment included an IDH1 peptide vaccine. These receptors all come from a man between 40 and 49 years old with glioma. Each CDR3 is given with its conserved first and last residue. The order of the fields is D gene, J gene, V gene, CDR3 length, clone size, CDR3 DNA, CDR3 protein. D genes are given only for firm matches. Expanded clones are given a class, and other clones once, few, many or no size at all.

TRBD1	TRBJ2-7	TRBV10-3	17	.	TGTGCCATCAGTGAGCTTCCGGGACAGGGGTTAGGCTACGAGCAGTACTTC	CAISELPGQGLGYEQYF
TRBD1	TRBJ2-7	TRBV28	14	.	TGTGCCAGCAGTCCCGACAGGGTACCCTACGAGCAGTACTTC	CASSPDRVPYEQYF
.	TRBJ1-1	TRBV10-3	13	.	TGTGCCATCAGGGAGTATATGAACACTGAAGCTTTCTTT	CAIREYMNTEAFF
TRBD1	TRBJ1-4	TRBV9	19	.	TGTGCCAGCAGCTTTCGGACAGGGGCCTCCGCGTCCGCTAATGAAAAACTGTTTTTT	CASSFRTGASASANEKLFF
.	TRBJ2-3	TRBV7-9	12	.	TGTGCCAGCAGTCCAAGGGCAGATACGCAGTATTTT	CASSPRADTQYF
TRBD1	TRBJ2-3	TRBV11-3	15	.	TGTGCCAGCAGCTCAGGACAGGGCGGCACAGATACGCAGTATTTT	CASSSGQGGTDTQYF
TRBD1	TRBJ1-4	TRBV4-2	15	.	TGTGCCAGCAGCCAGGGGACAGGGGGTTGGGAAAAACTGTTTTTT	CASSQGTGGWEKLFF
TRBD2	TRBJ2-5	TRBV6-5	15	.	TGTGCCAGCAGTTACGCTACTAGCGGCCAAGAGACCCAGTACTTC	CASSYATSGQETQYF
TRBD1	TRBJ1-5	TRBV28	15	.	TGTGCCAGCAGTCCGGACAGGGGATTGGGTCAGCCCCAGCATTTT	CASSPDRGLGQPQHF
.	TRBJ2-7	TRBV10-1	13	.	TGCGCCAGCAGTGAGCACAGGGATTACGAGCAGTACTTC	CASSEHRDYEQYF
.	TRBJ1-4	TRBV4-1	18	.	TGCGCCAGCAGCCGGAGCCCGGTACGGGAGACAACTAATGAAAAACTGTTTTTT	CASSRSPVRETTNEKLFF
.	TRBJ2-1	TRBV28	15	.	TGTGCCAGCGCGACCCCTCTCCCGGGGTACAATGAGCAGTTCTTC	CASATPLPGYNEQFF
TRBD2	TRBJ2-1	TRBV4-1	16	.	TGCGCCAGCAGCCAAGAAAGGCTAGCGGGCGACAATGAGCAGTTCTTC	CASSQERLAGDNEQFF
.	TRBJ2-1	TRBV6-1	16	.	TGTGCCAGCAGTGAAGTGGTTTTGAGCTCCTACAATGAGCAGTTCTTC	CASSEVVLSSYNEQFF
TRBD2	TRBJ2-3	TRBV6-6	16	.	TGTGCCACCAGCAAGGCTAGCGGGGCGATCACAGATACGCAGTATTTT	CATSKASGAITDTQYF
.	TRBJ1-6	TRBV2	13	.	TGTGCCAGCAGTGTGGGGGGGAATTCACCCCTCCACTTT	CASSVGGNSPLHF
TRBD1	TRBJ1-1	TRBV5-1	16	.	TGCGCCAGCAGCCAGGGACAGGGGAACCTGAACACTGAAGCTTTCTTT	CASSQGQGNLNTEAFF
.	TRBJ1-4	TRBV5-1	17	.	TGCGCCAGCAGCCCCGGACGCTCCCGGGGAGCTAATGAAAAACTGTTTTTT	CASSPGRSRGANEKLFF
.	TRBJ2-2	TRBV6-5	13	.	TGTGCCAGCAGTTATGCCCTTCCCGGGGAGCTGTTTTTT	CASSYALPGELFF
.	TRBJ1-5	TRBV25-1	14	.	TGTGCCAGCAGTGAGCCCGGAAGCAATCAGCCCCAGCATTTT	CASSEPGSNQPQHF
.	TRBJ2-1	TRBV7-3	13	.	TGTGCCAGCAGCTTAACGCCGGACAATGAGCAGTTCTTC	CASSLTPDNEQFF
TRBD2	TRBJ2-1	TRBV2	15	.	TGTGCCAGCAGTGCTCTAGCGGGGGGGCCCAATGAGCAGTTCTTC	CASSALAGGPNEQFF
.	TRBJ1-5	TRBV19	13	.	TGTGCCAGTAGTATAGGGATCAGGGAGCCCCAGCATTTT	CASSIGIREPQHF
TRBD2	TRBJ2-3	TRBV10-3	17	.	TGTGCCATCAGTACACCTGGACTACTAGCGGTGACAGATACGCAGTATTTT	CAISTPGLLAVTDTQYF
.	TRBJ1-5	TRBV28	17	.	TGTGCCAGCAGCCTAAGTTGGGGGGGAAATAGCAATCAGCCCCAGCATTTT	CASSLSWGGNSNQPQHF
TRBD2	TRBJ2-3	TRBV2	15	once	TGTGCCAGCGACTCCGGGGGGACTAGCACAGATACGCAGTATTTT	CASDSGGTSTDTQYF
TRBD1	TRBJ1-1	TRBV28	16	.	TGTGCCAGCAGCTTTGGGACAGGGGGCGCTTACACTGAAGCTTTCTTT	CASSFGTGGAYTEAFF
.	TRBJ1-2	TRBV6-5	14	once	TGTGCCAGCAGTTACTCGTCCGAGGGGTTCGGCTACACCTTC	CASSYSSEGFGYTF
TRBD2	TRBJ2-3	TRBV7-9	18	.	TGTGCCAGCAGCTATCCCGGGACTAGCGGGAGGCCCACAGATACGCAGTATTTT	CASSYPGTSGRPTDTQYF
.	TRBJ2-3	TRBV5-5	17	.	TGTGCCAGCAGCCCGGCATTTGGGACCGAAATGCCAGATACGCAGTATTTT	CASSPAFGTEMPDTQYF
TRBD2	TRBJ2-5	TRBV28	14	.	TGTGCCAGCAGTTCCCCGGGGGGGGTGGAGACCCAGTACTTC	CASSSPGGVETQYF
.	TRBJ2-7	TRBV29-1	16	.	TGCAGCGTTGAAGATGGAACCGACGGCCTAACCGGTGGGCAGTACTTC	CSVEDGTDGLTGGQYF
.	TRBJ2-7	TRBV28	14	.	TGTGCCAGCAAGAAGGCAGGGGACTCCTACGAGCAGTACTTC	CASKKAGDSYEQYF
.	TRBJ2-1	TRBV7-8	16	.	TGTGCCAGCAGCTCCGCAGTGATAAGCTCCTACAATGAGCAGTTCTTC	CASSSAVISSYNEQFF
.	TRBJ1-1	TRBV6-6	15	.	TGTGCCAGCAGCCGGCTATCCATACAGAACACTGAAGCTTTCTTT	CASSRLSIQNTEAFF
.	TRBJ2-5	TRBV5-1	13	.	TGCGCCAGCAGCTTGGTTGGGCAAGAGACCCAGTACTTC	CASSLVGQETQYF
.	TRBJ1-6	TRBV5-1	15	once	TGCGCCAGCAGCTCCTCTGGACCGAATAATTCACCCCTCCACTTT	CASSSSGPNNSPLHF
.	TRBJ1-6	TRBV30	13	.	TGTGCCTGGAGTGAAGGTAGTAATTCACCCCTCCACTTT	CAWSEGSNSPLHF
TRBD2	TRBJ2-1	TRBV29-1	15	.	TGCAGCGTAGGTCCGGGAGGGGGCTCCTACAATGAGCAGTTCTTC	CSVGPGGGSYNEQFF
TRBD2	TRBJ2-3	TRBV6-4	15	.	TGTGCCAGCAGCCCTCAGGCGGGGGGGGCAGAAACGCAGTATTTT	CASSPQAGGAETQYF
.	TRBJ2-6	TRBV28	14	.	TGTGCCAGCGCGGTGGCCTCTGGGGCCAACGTCCTGACTTTC	CASAVASGANVLTF
.	TRBJ2-6	TRBV7-2	16	.	TGTGCCAGCAGCTCCTCCATTGTCTCTGGGGCCAACGTCCTGACTTTC	CASSSSIVSGANVLTF
.	TRBJ2-7	TRBV7-2	15	.	TGTGCCAGCAGCTTAGAACCGCAATTATCCTACGAGCAGTACTTC	CASSLEPQLSYEQYF
TRBD2	TRBJ2-2	TRBV27	15	.	TGTGCCAGCAGAACCGGGACTAGGAACACCGGGGAGCTGTTTTTT	CASRTGTRNTGELFF
.	TRBJ2-5	TRBV21-1	14	.	TGTGCCAGCAGCAACTCTAGCGGGAGAAAGACCCAGTACTTC	CASSNSSGRKTQYF
TRBD1	TRBJ1-6	TRBV30	14	.	TGTGCCTGGAGCGCTGGACAGGGGAAACCACCCCTCCACTTT	CAWSAGQGKPPLHF
TRBD1	TRBJ2-2	TRBV5-1	14	few	TGCGCCAGCAGCTATACAGGGGCCACCGGGGAGCTGTTTTTT	CASSYTGATGELFF
.	TRBJ1-3	TRBV4-1	17	.	TGCGCCAGCAGCCAAAACCTGGGACGGTCCTCTGGAAACACCATATATTTT	CASSQNLGRSSGNTIYF
TRBD2	TRBJ2-1	TRBV6-1	16	.	TGTGCCAGCAGTGATACCCTCCGGGACTACTATACCCCGCTGTTCTTC	CASSDTLRDYYTPLFF
.	TRBJ2-2	TRBV15	14	.	TGTGCCACCAGCAGAGATTATCCCACCGGGGAGCTGTTTTTT	CATSRDYPTGELFF
.	TRBJ1-1	TRBV12-5	14	.	TGTGCTAGTGGTTCGCCGGGTCTACAGGGAGAAGCTTTCTTT	CASGSPGLQGEAFF
.	TRBJ2-1	TRBV5-5	13	.	TGTGCCAGCAGCTTGTCTCTGGTTAATGAGCAGTTCTTC	CASSLSLVNEQFF
TRBD2	TRBJ2-7	TRBV6-5	14	.	TGTGCCAGCAGGGCAGCTAGCGGGAGCTACGAGCAGTACTTC	CASRAASGSYEQYF
.	TRBJ2-5	TRBV28	13	.	TGTGCCAGCACCTCAGAGGGGCGAGAGACCCAGTACTTC	CASTSEGRETQYF